The 29 T cell receptor beta chains in this list originate from one sample, sequenced in a study of blood T cell repertoires in COVID-19 (TCRdb year 2020). Library preparation used the immunoSEQ multiplex PCR assay. TCRdb carries this immuneACCESS record with in-frame sequences only. Its versions omit some clonotypes, under half of them owing to an unresolved V gene in the studies checked, with the rest unexplained. The sample contains roughly 300,000 clones, around 90% of them found a single time. The ten largest clones represent 5.5% to 7% of the sample. Source material: PBMCs or T cells enriched from blood (not recorded which). All receptors derive from a woman in her 30s who had recovered from COVID-19.

The chain carries TRBV7-2 and TRBJ1-4; 10 nucleotides align to TRBD1. CDR1 and CDR2 from the germline V gene are SGHTA and FQGNSA. The CDR3 has 14 amino acids. Trimming at V came to 5 bases and at J to 4 bases, leaving 1 base not matched to a gene. Here the CDR3 DNA reads TGTGCCAGCAGCAGGGACAGGGGTAATGAAAAACTGTTTTTT. It codes for CASSRDRGNEKLFF.

The V gene is TRBV3-1 (or the pseudogene TRBV3-2), the J gene TRBJ2-3; 13 bases line up with TRBD2. Trimming cost V 6 bases and J 3 bases; bases outside gene matches: 6. The CDR3 is 16 amino acids. The germline gives CDR1 LGHDT, CDR2 YNNKEL (reference sequence). The CDR3 protein is CASSFRLAGGTDTQYF. DNA of the CDR3: TGTGCCAGCAGTTTCCGACTAGCGGGGGGAACAGATACGCAGTATTTT.

This clone has a handful of counts. Other DNA sequences in the sample encode the same CDR3. The chain is built from TRBV6-4 and TRBJ1-6; D is unresolved. Germline-derived CDR1 and CDR2 are MRHNA and SNTAGT. This CDR3 is 15 amino acids long. Trimming pared 5 bases from V and 0 bases from J, leaving 8 bases between. CDR3 nucleotides: TGTGCCAGCAGTCGAGGAAGCTCCTATAATTCACCCCTCCACTTT. This gives the protein CASSRGSSYNSPLHF.

This chain links TRBV18 with TRBJ1-1; no firm D call. Germline V gene lookup returns CDR1 KGHSH and CDR2 LQKENI. V was pared by 3 bases and J by 1 base, with 9 bases between. CDR3 length: 14 amino acids. CDR3 DNA: TGTGCCAGCTCACCCAGTCCGGGGAACACTGAAGCTTTCTTT. Its protein is CASSPSPGNTEAFF.

V and J are TRBV7-3 and TRBJ2-5; D is unresolved. With 4 bases removed from V and 6 bases from J, the gap between germline ends came to 12 bases. CDR1 SGHTA and CDR2 FQGTGA come from the germline V gene. This CDR3 spans 13 amino acids. CDR3 sequence: CASSSERFQTQYF. CDR3 DNA: TGTGCCAGCAGCTCGGAGAGATTCCAGACCCAGTACTTC.

This chain uses TRBV7-3 with TRBJ2-1, with 10 bases lining up with TRBD2. The CDR3 length is 15 residues. CDR1 and CDR2 (germline): SGHTA, FQGTGA. With V trimmed by 5 bases and J by 4 bases, 5 bases remained unmatched. CDR3 amino acids: CASSLSGGLYNEQFF. The CDR3 DNA follows: TGTGCCAGCAGCCTTAGCGGGGGGCTTTACAATGAGCAGTTCTTC.

This chain uses TRBV4-3 with TRBJ1-2; TRBD1 might be the D (6 bases). The V end lost 4 bases, the J end lost 6 bases, and 15 bases lay between the germline ends. Germline CDR1 reads LGHNA; CDR2 reads YSLEER. The CDR3 is 14 amino acids. In nucleotides, the CDR3 is TGCGCCAGCAGCCCGGACAGAACACTACATGGCTACACCTTC. It is translated as CASSPDRTLHGYTF.

The chain is built from TRBV6-5 and TRBJ1-1; D is possibly TRBD1 (6 bases). V lost 1 base and J 8 bases, leaving 17 bases between the germline ends. This CDR3 contains 15 residues. Germline lookup yields CDR1 MNHEY and CDR2 SVGAGI. DNA for the CDR3: TGTGCCAGCAGTTACTATAGGACAGTTGGGGGCGAAGCTTTCTTT. It is translated as CASSYYRTVGGEAFF.

The rearrangement links TRBV3-1 (or the pseudogene TRBV3-2) to TRBJ2-1; no clear D. V lost 4 bases and J lost 8, with 9 bases in between. CDR1 is LGHDT, CDR2 YNNKEL, per germline (reference sequence). This CDR3 comprises 12 residues. This chain's CDR3 is CASSRTNDEQFF. For the CDR3, the DNA is TGTGCCAGCAGCCGCACTAACGATGAGCAGTTCTTC.

The count of this clone is one. This chain links TRBV13 with TRBJ1-4, with 10 bases identical to TRBD1. The V and J ends lost 2 bases and 7 bases, in that order; junction bases with no gene match: 10. The germline gives CDR1 PRHDT, CDR2 FYEKMQ (reference sequence). CDR3 length: 17 amino acids. In DNA, the CDR3 is TGTGCCAGCAGCTTAAAGGGACAGGGGAGGTGGGGTGAAAAACTGTTTTTT. Translating gives CASSLKGQGRWGEKLFF. Drawing the rest from reference TRBV13 and TRBJ1-4, the complete variable domain is AAGVIQSPRHLIKEKRETATLKCYPIPRHDTVYWYQQGPGQDPQFLISFYEKMQSDKGSIPDRFSAQQFSDYHSELNMSSLELGDSALYFCASSLKGQGRWGEKLFFGSGTQLSVL.

The chain joins TRBV10-2 to TRBJ1-1; 8 bases align to TRBD1. Germline CDR1 reads WSHSY; CDR2 reads SAAADI. V lost 4 bases and J lost 6; bases outside the gene matches: 10. CDR3 size: 15 residues. Here the CDR3 DNA reads TGCGCCAGCAGTGCGACAGGGGCCGTCGTCGCTGAAGCTTTCTTT. Protein product: CASSATGAVVAEAFF.

The genes are TRBV12-3 or TRBV12-4 and TRBJ2-2; D unclear. The CDR3 has 13 residues. Trimming removed 6 bases from V and 4 bases from J, with 9 bases in between. The CDR3 coding sequence is TGTGCCAGCAGCAGATATGGCACCGGGGAGCTGTTTTTT. It translates to CASSRYGTGELFF.

A word on this clone: Other DNA variants within this sample encode the same CDR3. V and J are TRBV5-1 and TRBJ2-3; D is perhaps TRBD2 (6 bases). Looked up from germline, CDR1 is SGHRS and CDR2 is YFSETQ. V was pared by 4 bases and J by 5 bases, with 8 bases between. The CDR3 covers 12 residues. The CDR3 reads CASSPAGDTQYF. The CDR3 nucleotides read TGCGCCAGCAGCCCAGCGGGAGATACGCAGTATTTT.

This chain connects TRBV6-1 to TRBJ1-4; TRBD1 aligns across 11 bases. The length of the CDR3 is 14 residues. V dropped 1 base and J dropped 10; count of bases not matched to a gene: 2. Germline assignment: CDR1 MNHNS and CDR2 SASEGT. The CDR3 nucleotides read TGTGCCAGCAGTGAAGTCGGACAGGGGGCAAAACTGTTTTTT. Its translation: CASSEVGQGAKLFF.

The J gene is TRBJ1-2, the V gene TRBV2, with D maybe TRBD1 (6 bases). Germline-derived CDR1 and CDR2 are SNHLY and FYNNEI. CDR3 length: 13 residues. Trimming left V 10 bases short and J 4 bases short, with 16 bases between. CDR3 nucleotide sequence: TGTGCCACAGCAACAGGGAACCTCTATGGCTACACCTTC. Translating it yields CATATGNLYGYTF.

Details on this clone: At the DNA level, this CDR3 is encoded by other sequences in the same sample as well. The chain employs TRBV7-9 and TRBJ1-2; D remains unclear. The germline gives CDR1 SEHNR, CDR2 FQNEAQ (reference sequence). CDR3 size: 12 residues. Trimming took off 2 bases at V and 4 bases at J, with 5 bases between the two ends. The chain's CDR3 is CASSLPGYGYTF. In nucleotides, the CDR3 is TGTGCCAGCAGCTTACCGGGCTATGGCTACACCTTC.

The chain uses TRBV5-1 and TRBJ2-5; 9 bases fit TRBD1. V gave up 1 base and J gave up 2 bases; unmatched junction bases: 12. Per the germline V gene, CDR1 is SGHRS and CDR2 is YFSETQ. This CDR3 is 18 amino acids long. CDR3 protein: CASSLSGTGTNLQETQYF. In DNA form, the CDR3 reads TGCGCCAGCAGCTTGTCGGGGACAGGGACTAACCTACAAGAGACCCAGTACTTC.

This clone was seen ten or more times. The chain carries TRBV14 and TRBJ1-6, with D perhaps matching TRBD1 (6 bases). Germline lookup yields CDR1 SGHDN and CDR2 FVKESK. Deletions cut 6 bases from V and 9 bases from J, with 18 bases between. The CDR3 runs 15 residues. CDR3 DNA: TGTGCCAGCAGTCGCGGGGGGGGCGGGAGTTCACCCCTCCACTTT. Its translation is CASSRGGGGSSPLHF.

Concerning this clone itself: The junction departs from the called germline gene at one end, perhaps through a read error. This rearrangement joins TRBV7-7 to TRBJ2-3; weak D call: TRBD2 (6 bases). From germline, CDR1 is SSHAT and CDR2 FNYEAQ (reference sequence). The CDR3 has 15 amino acids. The CDR3 reads CASSPTGVPTDTQYF. As DNA, the CDR3 is TGTGCTAGCAGCCCTACGGGGGTCCCCACAGATACGCAGTATTTT. The variable domain in full, completed from reference TRBV7-7 and TRBJ2-3, reads GAGVSQSPRYKVTKRGQDVTLRCDPISSHATLYWYQQALGQGPEFLTYFNYEAQPDKSGLPSDRFSAERPEGSISTLTIQRTEQRDSAMYRCASSPTGVPTDTQYFGPGTRLTVL.

CDR3 DNA: TGTGCCAGCAGGAGCGGACAGGGCTTCAGTGAAGCTTTCTTT. This encodes CASRSGQGFSEAFF. The rearrangement joins TRBV2 to TRBJ1-1; 8 bases agree with TRBD1. Germline CDR1 is SNHLY and CDR2 is FYNNEI. V trimming: 6 bases; J trimming: 7 bases; junction bases outside the gene matches: 10. CDR3 length: 14 residues.

The gene calls are TRBV28 and TRBJ2-7; D possibly corresponds to TRBD2 (7 bases). Trimming pared 8 bases from V and 2 bases from J, leaving 16 bases between. Germline-derived CDR1 and CDR2 are MDHEN and SYDVKM. The CDR3 contains 14 residues. The CDR3 nucleotides read TGTGCCAGCCGCCGGGGGGCCGGACCCTACGAGCAGTACTTC. Protein product: CASRRGAGPYEQYF.

The chain recombines TRBV5-1 with TRBJ2-5, with D possibly TRBD2 on 7 matching bases. V lost 4 bases and J lost 5, with 15 bases in between. CDR1 is SGHRS, CDR2 YFSETQ, per germline. The CDR3 has 14 amino acids. CDR3 coding DNA: TGCGCCAGCAGCCCTGGGTCGGGGGGCGAGACCCAGTACTTC. Protein sequence: CASSPGSGGETQYF.

The rearrangement joins TRBV9 to TRBJ2-3; the match to TRBD2 covers 10 bases. V lost 4 bases and J lost 5; bases outside the gene matches: 7. Germline CDR1 reads SGDLS; CDR2 reads YYNGEE. This CDR3 spans 15 amino acids. The CDR3: CASSLQAGGQDTQYF. The CDR3 region has the DNA TGTGCCAGCAGCCTTCAAGCGGGGGGGCAAGATACGCAGTATTTT.

The V gene is TRBV5-1, the J gene TRBJ1-3; TRBD1 agrees at 8 bases. The trim removed 0 bases at V and 0 bases at J, leaving 2 bases unmatched. Germline CDR1 is SGHRS and CDR2 is YFSETQ. The CDR3 runs to 16 residues. The CDR3 region has the DNA TGCGCCAGCAGCTTGGGACAGGGGACCTCTGGAAACACCATATATTTT. It codes for CASSLGQGTSGNTIYF.

The chain has TRBV6-5 and TRBJ1-1; D perhaps matches TRBD1 (5 bases). This CDR3 has 16 amino acids. V lost 4 bases, J lost 5 bases, and 20 bases lay in between. The germline CDR1 and CDR2 sequences are MNHEY and SVGAGI. The CDR3 sequence: CASSFQAGPLETEAFF. The DNA of the CDR3 is TGTGCCAGCAGTTTTCAAGCAGGGCCCCTTGAGACTGAAGCTTTCTTT.

The chain recombines TRBV27 with TRBJ1-2, with D perhaps TRBD1 (5 bases). V lost 3 bases and J lost 4, with 15 bases in between. Germline assignment: CDR1 MNHEY and CDR2 SMNVEV (reference sequence). CDR3 length: 15 residues. The CDR3 protein is CASSLGQGRAYGYTF. The CDR3 DNA sequence: TGTGCCAGCAGTTTGGGGCAGGGCCGAGCCTATGGCTACACCTTC.

The chain couples TRBV3-1 (or the pseudogene TRBV3-2) to TRBJ1-5; no reliable D call. V was trimmed by 4 bases and J by 2 bases, leaving 9 bases between them. Germline V CDR1 and CDR2: LGHDT, YNNKEL (reference sequence). CDR3 length: 14 residues. In DNA, the CDR3 is TGTGCCAGCAGCCCCCAGGTAGGCAATCAGCCCCAGCATTTT. Translating gives CASSPQVGNQPQHF.

For this clone: One junction end does not reproduce the germline sequence, and a read error may be involved. The V and J genes are TRBV5-5 and TRBJ1-2; TRBD1 is a possible D gene (6 bases). Germline V gene lookup returns CDR1 SGHKS and CDR2 YYEKEE (reference sequence). This CDR3 comprises 16 residues. The CDR3 nucleotides are TGTGCCAGCAGATTGGTTGGGGGCCCCACTAACTATGGCTACACCTTC. As protein: CASRLVGGPTNYGYTF.

CDR3 in DNA: TGTGCCAGCAGGGGCAGACAGGGGAGAGAAGAAAAACTGTTTTTT. The encoded protein is CASRGRQGREEKLFF. This sequence joins TRBV25-1 and TRBJ1-4; 8 bases map to TRBD1. This CDR3 has 15 residues. V lost 6 bases, J lost 8 bases, and 11 bases stayed unmatched. Germline lookup yields CDR1 MGHDK and CDR2 SYGVNS.